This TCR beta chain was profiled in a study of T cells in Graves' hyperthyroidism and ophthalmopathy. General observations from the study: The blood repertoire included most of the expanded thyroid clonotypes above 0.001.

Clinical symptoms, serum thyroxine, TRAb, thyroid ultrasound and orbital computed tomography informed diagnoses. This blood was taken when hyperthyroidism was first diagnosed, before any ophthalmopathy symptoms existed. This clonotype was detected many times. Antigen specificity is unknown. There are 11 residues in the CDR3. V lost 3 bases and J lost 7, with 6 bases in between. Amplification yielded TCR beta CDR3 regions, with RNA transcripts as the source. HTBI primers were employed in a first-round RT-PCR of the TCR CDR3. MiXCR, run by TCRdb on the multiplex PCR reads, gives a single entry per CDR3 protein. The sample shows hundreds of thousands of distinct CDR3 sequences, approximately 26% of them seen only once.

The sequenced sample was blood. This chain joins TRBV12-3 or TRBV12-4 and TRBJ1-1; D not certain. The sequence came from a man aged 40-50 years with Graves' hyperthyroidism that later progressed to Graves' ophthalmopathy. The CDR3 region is CASSLGDEAFF. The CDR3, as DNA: TGTGCCAGCAGTTTGGGTGATGAAGCTTTCTTT.